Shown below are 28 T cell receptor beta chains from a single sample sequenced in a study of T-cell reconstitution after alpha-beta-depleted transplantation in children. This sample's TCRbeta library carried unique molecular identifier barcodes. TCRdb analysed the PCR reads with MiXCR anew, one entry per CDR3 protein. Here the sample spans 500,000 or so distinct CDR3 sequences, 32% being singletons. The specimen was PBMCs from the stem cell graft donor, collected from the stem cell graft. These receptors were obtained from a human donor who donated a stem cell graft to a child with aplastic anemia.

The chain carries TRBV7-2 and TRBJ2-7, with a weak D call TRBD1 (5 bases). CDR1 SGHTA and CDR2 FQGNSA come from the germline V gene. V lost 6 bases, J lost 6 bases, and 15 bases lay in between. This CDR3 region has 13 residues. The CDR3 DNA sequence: TGTGCCAGCAGGTCCCAGGGTACGAGCGAGCAGTACTTC. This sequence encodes CASRSQGTSEQYF. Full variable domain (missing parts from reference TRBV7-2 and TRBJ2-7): GAGVSQSPSNKVTEKGKDVELRCDPISGHTALYWYRQSLGQGLEFLIYFQGNSAPDKSGLPSDRFSAERTGGSVSTLTIQRTQQEDSAVYLCASRSQGTSEQYFGPGTRLTVT.

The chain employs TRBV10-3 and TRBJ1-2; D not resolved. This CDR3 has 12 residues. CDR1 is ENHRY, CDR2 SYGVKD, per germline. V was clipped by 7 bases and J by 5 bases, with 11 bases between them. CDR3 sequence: CAITADEYGYTF. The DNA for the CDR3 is TGTGCCATCACCGCGGACGAGTATGGCTACACCTTC.

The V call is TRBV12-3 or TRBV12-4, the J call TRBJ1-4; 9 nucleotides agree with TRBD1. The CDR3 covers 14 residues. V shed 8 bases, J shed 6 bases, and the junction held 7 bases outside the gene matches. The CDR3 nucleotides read TGTGCCAGCGGAACCGGGACAGGGCATGAAAAACTGTTTTTT. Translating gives CASGTGTGHEKLFF.

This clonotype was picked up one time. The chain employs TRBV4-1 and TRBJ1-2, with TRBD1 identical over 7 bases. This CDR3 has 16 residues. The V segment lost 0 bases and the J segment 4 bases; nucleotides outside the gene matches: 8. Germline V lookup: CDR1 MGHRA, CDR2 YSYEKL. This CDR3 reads CASSQERTGIPYGYTF. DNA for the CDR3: TGCGCCAGCAGCCAAGAACGGACAGGCATCCCCTATGGCTACACCTTC.

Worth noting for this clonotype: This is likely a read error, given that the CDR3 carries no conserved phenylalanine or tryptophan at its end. The CDR3 DNA sequence: TGTGCCAGCAGCTTAGCGGGAGAGGACACTGAAGCTTTCTCT. Protein sequence: CASSLAGEDTEAFS. J is TRBJ1-1 and V is TRBV7-9; D unclear. Deletions cut 0 bases from V and 3 bases from J, with 8 bases between. Per the germline V gene, CDR1 is SEHNR and CDR2 is FQNEAQ (reference sequence). This CDR3 has 14 residues.

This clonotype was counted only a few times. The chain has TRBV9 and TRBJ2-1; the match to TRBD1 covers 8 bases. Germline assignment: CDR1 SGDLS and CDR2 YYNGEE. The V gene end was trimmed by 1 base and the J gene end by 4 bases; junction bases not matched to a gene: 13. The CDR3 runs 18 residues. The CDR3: CASSVPMKTGTGYNEQFF. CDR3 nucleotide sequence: TGTGCCAGCAGCGTACCCATGAAAACAGGGACAGGATACAATGAGCAGTTCTTC.

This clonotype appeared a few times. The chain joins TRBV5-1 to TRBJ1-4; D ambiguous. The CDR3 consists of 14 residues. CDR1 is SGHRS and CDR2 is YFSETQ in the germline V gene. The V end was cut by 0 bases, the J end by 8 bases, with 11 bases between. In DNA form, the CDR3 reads TGCGCCAGCAGCTTGGCCGTGTCGAACGAAAAACTGTTTTTT. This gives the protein CASSLAVSNEKLFF.

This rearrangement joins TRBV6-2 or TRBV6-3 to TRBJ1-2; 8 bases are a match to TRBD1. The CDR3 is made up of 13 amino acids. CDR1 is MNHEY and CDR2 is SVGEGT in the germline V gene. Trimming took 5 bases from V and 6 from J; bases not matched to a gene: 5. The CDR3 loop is CASSADRVDGYTF. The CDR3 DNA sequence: TGTGCCAGCAGTGCGGACAGGGTGGATGGCTACACCTTC.

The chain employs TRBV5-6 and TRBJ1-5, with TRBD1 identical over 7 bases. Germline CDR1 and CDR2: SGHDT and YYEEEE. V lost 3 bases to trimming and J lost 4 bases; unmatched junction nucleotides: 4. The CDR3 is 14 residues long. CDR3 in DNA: TGTGCCAGCAGCTGGGGACAGCTTAATCAGCCCCAGCATTTT. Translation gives CASSWGQLNQPQHF.

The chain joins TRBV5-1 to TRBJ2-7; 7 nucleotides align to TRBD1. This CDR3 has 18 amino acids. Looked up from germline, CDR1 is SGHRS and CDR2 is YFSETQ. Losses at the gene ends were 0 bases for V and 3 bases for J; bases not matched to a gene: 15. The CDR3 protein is CASSLDSTLGQQRYEQYF. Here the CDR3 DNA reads TGCGCCAGCAGCTTGGATTCGACACTGGGACAGCAGCGCTACGAGCAGTACTTC.

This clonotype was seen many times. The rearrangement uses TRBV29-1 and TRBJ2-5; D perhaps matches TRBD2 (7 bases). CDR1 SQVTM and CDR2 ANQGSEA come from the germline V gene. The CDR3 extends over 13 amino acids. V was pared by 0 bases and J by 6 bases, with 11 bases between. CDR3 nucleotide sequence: TGCAGCGTTGAAGAAGGGGGGGCCAAGACCCAGTACTTC. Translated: CSVEEGGAKTQYF. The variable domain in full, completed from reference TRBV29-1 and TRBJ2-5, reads SAVISQKPSRDICQRGTSLTIQCQVDSQVTMMFWYRQQPGQSLTLIATANQGSEATYESGFVIDKFPISRPNLTFSTLTVSNMSPEDSSIYLCSVEEGGAKTQYFGPGTRLLVL.

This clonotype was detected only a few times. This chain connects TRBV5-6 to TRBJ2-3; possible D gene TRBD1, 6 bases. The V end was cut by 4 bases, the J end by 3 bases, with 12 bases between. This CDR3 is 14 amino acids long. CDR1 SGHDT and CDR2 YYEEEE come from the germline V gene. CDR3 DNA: TGTGCCAGCAGCCCGGACAGAAGGACAGATACGCAGTATTTT. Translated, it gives CASSPDRRTDTQYF.

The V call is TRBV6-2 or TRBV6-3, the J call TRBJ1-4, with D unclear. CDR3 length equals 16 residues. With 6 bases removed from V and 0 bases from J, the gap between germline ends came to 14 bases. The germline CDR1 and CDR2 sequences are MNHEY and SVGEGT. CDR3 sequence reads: CASRGYYIATNEKLFF. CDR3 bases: TGTGCCAGCAGGGGATACTACATCGCAACTAATGAAAAACTGTTTTTT.

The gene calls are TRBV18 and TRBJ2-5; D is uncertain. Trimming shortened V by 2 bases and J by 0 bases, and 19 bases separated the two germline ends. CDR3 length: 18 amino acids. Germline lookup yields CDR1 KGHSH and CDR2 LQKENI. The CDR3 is CASSPFPGGTNNQETQYF. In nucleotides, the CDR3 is TGTGCCAGCTCACCATTCCCCGGCGGAACGAACAACCAAGAGACCCAGTACTTC. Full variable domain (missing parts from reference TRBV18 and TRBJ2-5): NAGVMQNPRHLVRRRGQEARLRCSPMKGHSHVYWYRQLPEEGLKFMVYLQKENIIDESGMPKERFSAEFPKEGPSILRIQQVVRGDSAAYFCASSPFPGGTNNQETQYFGPGTRLLVL.

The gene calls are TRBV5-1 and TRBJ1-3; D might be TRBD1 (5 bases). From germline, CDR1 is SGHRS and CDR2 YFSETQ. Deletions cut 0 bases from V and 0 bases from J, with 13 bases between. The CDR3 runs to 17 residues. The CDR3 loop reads CASSLANGHDSGNTIYF. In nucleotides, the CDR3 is TGCGCCAGCAGCTTGGCCAACGGACATGACTCTGGAAACACCATATATTTT.

CDR3 region: CSATHSLGNEQFF. The CDR3 nucleotides read TGCAGTGCTACTCATAGTCTCGGGAATGAGCAGTTCTTC. This chain joins TRBV20-1 and TRBJ2-1; D not resolved. The ends were cut back, 4 bases at V and 7 bases at J, with 14 bases in the middle. CDR1 is DFQATT, CDR2 SNEGSKA, per germline (reference sequence). This CDR3 is 13 amino acids long.

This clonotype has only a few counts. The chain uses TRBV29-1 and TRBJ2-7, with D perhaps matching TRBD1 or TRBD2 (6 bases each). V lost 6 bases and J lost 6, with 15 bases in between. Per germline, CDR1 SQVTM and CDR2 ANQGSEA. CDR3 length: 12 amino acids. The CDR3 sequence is CSVGGSPTEQYF. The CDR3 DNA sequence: TGCAGCGTGGGGGGCAGTCCCACCGAGCAGTACTTC.

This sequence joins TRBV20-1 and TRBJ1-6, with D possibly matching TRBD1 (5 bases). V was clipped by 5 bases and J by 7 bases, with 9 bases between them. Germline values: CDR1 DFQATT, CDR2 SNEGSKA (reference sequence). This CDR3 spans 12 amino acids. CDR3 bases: TGCAGTGCTTGTGAGGGGAATTCACCCCTCCACTTT. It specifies CSACEGNSPLHF.

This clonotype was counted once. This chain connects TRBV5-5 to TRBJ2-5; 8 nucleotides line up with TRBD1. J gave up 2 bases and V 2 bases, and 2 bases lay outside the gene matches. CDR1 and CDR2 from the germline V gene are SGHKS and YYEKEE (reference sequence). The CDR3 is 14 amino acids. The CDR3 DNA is TGTGCCAGCAGCTTTGGACAGGGACAAGAGACCCAGTACTTC. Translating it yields CASSFGQGQETQYF.

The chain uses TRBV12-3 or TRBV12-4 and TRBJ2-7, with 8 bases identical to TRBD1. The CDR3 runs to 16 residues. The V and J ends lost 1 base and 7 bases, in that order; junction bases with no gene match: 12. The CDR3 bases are TGTGCCAGCAGTTTAGGGTTGGGCAGGGGGCTAGAAGAGCAGTACTTC. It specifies CASSLGLGRGLEEQYF.

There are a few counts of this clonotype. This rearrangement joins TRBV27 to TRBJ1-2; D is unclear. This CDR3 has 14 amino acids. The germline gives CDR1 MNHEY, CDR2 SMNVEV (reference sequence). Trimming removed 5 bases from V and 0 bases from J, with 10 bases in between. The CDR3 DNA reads TGTGCCAGCAGTAGGTCGAACTCTAACTATGGCTACACCTTC. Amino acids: CASSRSNSNYGYTF.

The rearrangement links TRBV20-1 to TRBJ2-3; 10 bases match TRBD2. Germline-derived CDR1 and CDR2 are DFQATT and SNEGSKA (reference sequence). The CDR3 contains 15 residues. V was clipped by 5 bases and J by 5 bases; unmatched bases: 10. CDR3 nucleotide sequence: TGCAGTGCTCCCGAATTTAGCGGGAGGAGAGATACGCAGTATTTT. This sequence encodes CSAPEFSGRRDTQYF.

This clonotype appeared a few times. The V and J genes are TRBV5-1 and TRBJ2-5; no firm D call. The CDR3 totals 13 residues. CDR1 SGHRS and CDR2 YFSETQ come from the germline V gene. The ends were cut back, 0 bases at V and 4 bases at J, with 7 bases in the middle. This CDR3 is CASSLGHPETQYF. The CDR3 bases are TGCGCCAGCAGCTTGGGCCATCCAGAGACCCAGTACTTC.

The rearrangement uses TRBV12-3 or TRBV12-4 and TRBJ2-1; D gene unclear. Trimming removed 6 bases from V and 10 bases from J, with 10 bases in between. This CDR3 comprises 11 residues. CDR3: CASRGYLEQFF. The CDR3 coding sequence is TGTGCCAGCAGAGGCTACTTGGAGCAGTTCTTC.

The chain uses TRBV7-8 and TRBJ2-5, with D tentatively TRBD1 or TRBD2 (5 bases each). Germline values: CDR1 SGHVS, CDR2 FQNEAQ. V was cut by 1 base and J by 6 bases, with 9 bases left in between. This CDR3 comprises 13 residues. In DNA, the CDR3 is TGTGCCAGCAGCTTAGGCGAGGGACAGACCCAGTACTTC. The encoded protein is CASSLGEGQTQYF.

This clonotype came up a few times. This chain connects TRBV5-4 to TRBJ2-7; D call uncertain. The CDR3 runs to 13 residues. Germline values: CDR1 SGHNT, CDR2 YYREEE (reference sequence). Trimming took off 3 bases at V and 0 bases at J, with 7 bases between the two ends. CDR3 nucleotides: TGTGCCAGCAGCTCCCCGAGCTCCTACGAGCAGTACGTC. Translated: CASSSPSSYEQYV.

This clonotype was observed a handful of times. The CDR3 is CSVDGFQGNEQYF. CDR3 bases: TGCAGCGTTGACGGGTTTCAGGGTAACGAGCAGTACTTC. The chain is built from TRBV29-1 and TRBJ2-7, with D possibly TRBD1 on 5 matching bases. This CDR3 spans 13 amino acids. Trimming removed 3 bases from V and 5 bases from J, with 14 bases in between. Germline assignment: CDR1 SQVTM and CDR2 ANQGSEA.

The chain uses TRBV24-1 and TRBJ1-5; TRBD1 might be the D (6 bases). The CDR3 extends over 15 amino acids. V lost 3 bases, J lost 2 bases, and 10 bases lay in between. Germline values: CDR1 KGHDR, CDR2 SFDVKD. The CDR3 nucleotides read TGTGCCACCAGTGATAGGGGGTCAGGCAATCAGCCCCAGCATTTT. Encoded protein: CATSDRGSGNQPQHF.